The entry that follows covers one T cell receptor beta chain sequence. Its antigen is not known. Profiled with immunoSEQ multiplex PCR; TCRdb holds only in-frame clones, not every one. The sample yields about 25,000 clones, 92% seen once. The data stem from a study of T cells in localized non-small cell lung cancer. General study findings and limits: Longer overall survival was seen with higher T cell density measured in blood. The tumor had only one region sequenced, so heterogeneity remains possible.

This clonotype was sampled from a woman aged 35-75 years with stage I lung adenocarcinoma. Sample: peripheral blood, taken before any cancer treatment.

CDR3 residues: CASSPLGGVNQPQHF. CDR3 bases: TGTGCCAGCAGCCCCCTCGGGGGCGTCAATCAGCCCCAGCATTTT. The chain uses TRBV9 and TRBJ1-5, with D maybe TRBD1 (6 bases). Between the trimmed V and J ends, which lost 4 bases and 3 bases, there was a span of 14 bases. Germline V gives CDR1 SGDLS, CDR2 YYNGEE. The CDR3 runs 15 residues. Combining the CDR3 with reference TRBV9 and TRBJ1-5 gives the whole variable domain DSGVTQTPKHLITATGQRVTLRCSPRSGDLSVYWYQQSLDQGLQFLIQYYNGEERAKGNILERFSAQQFPDLHSELNLSSLELGDSALYFCASSPLGGVNQPQHFGDGTRLSIL.